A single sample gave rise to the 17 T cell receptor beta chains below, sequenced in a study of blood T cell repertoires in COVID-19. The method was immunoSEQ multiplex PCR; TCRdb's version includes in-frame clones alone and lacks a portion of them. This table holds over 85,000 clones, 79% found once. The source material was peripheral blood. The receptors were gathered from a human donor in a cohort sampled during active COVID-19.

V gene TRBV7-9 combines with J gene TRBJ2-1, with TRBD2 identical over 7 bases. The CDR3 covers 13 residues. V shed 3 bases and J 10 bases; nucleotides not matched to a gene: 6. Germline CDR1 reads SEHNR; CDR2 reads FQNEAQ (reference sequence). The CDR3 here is CASSFGTSAEQFF. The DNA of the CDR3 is TGTGCCAGCAGCTTTGGCACTAGCGCAGAGCAGTTCTTC.

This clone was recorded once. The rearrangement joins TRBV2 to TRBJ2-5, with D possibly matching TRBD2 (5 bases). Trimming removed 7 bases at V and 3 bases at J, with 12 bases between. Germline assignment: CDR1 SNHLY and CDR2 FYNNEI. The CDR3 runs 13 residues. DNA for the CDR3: TGTGCCAGCAAGGAGGAGGCGGAAGAGACCCAGTACTTC. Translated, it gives CASKEEAEETQYF. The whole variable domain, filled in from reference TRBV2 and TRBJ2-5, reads EPEVTQTPSHQVTQMGQEVILRCVPISNHLYFYWYRQILGQKVEFLVSFYNNEISEKSEIFDDQFSVERPDGSNFTLKIRSTKLEDSAMYFCASKEEAEETQYFGPGTRLLVL.

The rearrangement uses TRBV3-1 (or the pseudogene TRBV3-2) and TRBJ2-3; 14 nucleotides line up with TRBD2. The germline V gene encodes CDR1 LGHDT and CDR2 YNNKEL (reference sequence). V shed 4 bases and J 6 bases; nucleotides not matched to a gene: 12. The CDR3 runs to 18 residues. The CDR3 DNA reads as TGTGCCAGCAGCCGACCCCCGACTAGCGGGAGGGCCATGGATACGCAGTATTTT. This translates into CASSRPPTSGRAMDTQYF.

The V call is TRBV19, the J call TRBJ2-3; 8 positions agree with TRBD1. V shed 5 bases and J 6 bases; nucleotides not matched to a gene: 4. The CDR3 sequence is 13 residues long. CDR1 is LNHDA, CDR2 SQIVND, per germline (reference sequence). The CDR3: CASSDRQGDTQYF. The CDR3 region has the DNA TGTGCCAGTAGTGACCGACAGGGGGATACGCAGTATTTT. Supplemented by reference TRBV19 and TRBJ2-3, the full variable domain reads DGGITQSPKYLFRKEGQNVTLSCEQNLNHDAMYWYRQDPGQGLRLIYYSQIVNDFQKGDIAEGYSVSREKKESFPLTVTSAQKNPTAFYLCASSDRQGDTQYFGPGTRLTVL.

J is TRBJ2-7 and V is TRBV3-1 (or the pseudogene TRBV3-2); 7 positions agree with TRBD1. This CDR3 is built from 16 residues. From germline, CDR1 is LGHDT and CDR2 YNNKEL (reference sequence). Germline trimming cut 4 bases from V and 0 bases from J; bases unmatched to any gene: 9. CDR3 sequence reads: CASSPNRQGSSYEQYF. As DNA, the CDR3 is TGTGCCAGCAGCCCAAATAGACAGGGAAGCTCCTACGAGCAGTACTTC.

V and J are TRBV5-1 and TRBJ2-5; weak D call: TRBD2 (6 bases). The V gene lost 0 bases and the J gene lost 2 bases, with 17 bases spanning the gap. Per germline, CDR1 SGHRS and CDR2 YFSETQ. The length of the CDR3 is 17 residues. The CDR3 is CASSLVMGGGEQETQYF. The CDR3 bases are TGCGCCAGCAGCTTGGTGATGGGGGGAGGCGAACAAGAGACCCAGTACTTC.

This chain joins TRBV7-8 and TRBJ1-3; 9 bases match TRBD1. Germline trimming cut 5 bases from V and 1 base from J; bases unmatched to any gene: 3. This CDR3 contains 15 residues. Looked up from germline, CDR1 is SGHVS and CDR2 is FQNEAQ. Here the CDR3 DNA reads TGTGCCAGCAGCCTACAGGGGGCTTCTGGAAACACCATATATTTT. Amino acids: CASSLQGASGNTIYF.

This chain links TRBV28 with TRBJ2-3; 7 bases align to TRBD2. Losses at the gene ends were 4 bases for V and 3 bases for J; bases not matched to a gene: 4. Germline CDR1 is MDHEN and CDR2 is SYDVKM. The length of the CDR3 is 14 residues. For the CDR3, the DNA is TGTGCCAGCAGTTGGAGCGGGACGACAGATACGCAGTATTTT. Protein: CASSWSGTTDTQYF.

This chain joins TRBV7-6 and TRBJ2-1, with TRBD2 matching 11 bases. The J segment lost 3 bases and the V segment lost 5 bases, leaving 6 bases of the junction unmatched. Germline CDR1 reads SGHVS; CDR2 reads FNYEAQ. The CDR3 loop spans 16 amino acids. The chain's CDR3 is CASSRPTSGDYNEQFF. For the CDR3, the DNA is TGTGCCAGCAGCCGACCGACTAGCGGGGACTACAATGAGCAGTTCTTC.

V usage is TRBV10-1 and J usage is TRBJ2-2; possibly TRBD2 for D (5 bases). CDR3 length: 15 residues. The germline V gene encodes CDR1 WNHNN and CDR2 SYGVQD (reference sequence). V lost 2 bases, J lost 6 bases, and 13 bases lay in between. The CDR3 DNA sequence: TGCGCCAGCAGTGAGCGTCTAGCAGGTTCCGGGGAGCTGTTTTTT. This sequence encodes CASSERLAGSGELFF.

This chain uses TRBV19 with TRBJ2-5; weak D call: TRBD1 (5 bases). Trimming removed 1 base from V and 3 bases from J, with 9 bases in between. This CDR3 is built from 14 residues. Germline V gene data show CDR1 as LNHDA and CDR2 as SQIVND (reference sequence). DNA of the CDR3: TGTGCCAGTAGTATAGTGGAAGGGGAAGAGACCCAGTACTTC. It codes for CASSIVEGEETQYF.

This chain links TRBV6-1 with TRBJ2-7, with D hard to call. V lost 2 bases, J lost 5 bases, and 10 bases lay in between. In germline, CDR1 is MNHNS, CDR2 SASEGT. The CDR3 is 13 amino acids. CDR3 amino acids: CASSENSIHEQYF. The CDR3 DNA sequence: TGTGCCAGCAGTGAAAACAGTATCCACGAGCAGTACTTC.

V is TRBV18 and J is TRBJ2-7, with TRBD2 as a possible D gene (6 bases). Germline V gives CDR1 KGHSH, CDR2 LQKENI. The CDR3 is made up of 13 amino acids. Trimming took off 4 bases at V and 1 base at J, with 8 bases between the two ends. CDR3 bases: TGTGCCAGCTCACGACTAGAATCCTACGAGCAGTACTTC. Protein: CASSRLESYEQYF. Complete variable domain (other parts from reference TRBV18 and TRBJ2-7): NAGVMQNPRHLVRRRGQEARLRCSPMKGHSHVYWYRQLPEEGLKFMVYLQKENIIDESGMPKERFSAEFPKEGPSILRIQQVVRGDSAAYFCASSRLESYEQYFGPGTRLTVT.

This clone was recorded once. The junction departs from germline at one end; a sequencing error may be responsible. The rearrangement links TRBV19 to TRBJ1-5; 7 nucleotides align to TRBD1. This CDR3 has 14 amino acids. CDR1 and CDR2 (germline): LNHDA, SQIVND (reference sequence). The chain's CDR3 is CASSLDRGNQPQHF. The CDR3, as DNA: TGTGCCAGTAGTTTAGACAGGGGCAATCAGCCCCAGCATTTT.

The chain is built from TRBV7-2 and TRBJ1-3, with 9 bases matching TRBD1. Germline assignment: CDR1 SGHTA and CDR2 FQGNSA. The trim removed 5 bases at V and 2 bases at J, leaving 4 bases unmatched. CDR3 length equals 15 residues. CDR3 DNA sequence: TGTGCCAGCAGCCTGGACAGGGGAACTGGAAACACCATATATTTT. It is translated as CASSLDRGTGNTIYF.

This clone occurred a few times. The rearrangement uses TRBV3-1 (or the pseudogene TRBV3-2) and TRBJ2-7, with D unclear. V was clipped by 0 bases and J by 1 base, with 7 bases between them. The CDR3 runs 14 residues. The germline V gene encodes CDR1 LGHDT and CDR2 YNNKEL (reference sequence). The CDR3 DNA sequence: TGTGCCAGCAGCCAAGAGGGCAATTCCTACGAGCAGTACTTC. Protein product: CASSQEGNSYEQYF.

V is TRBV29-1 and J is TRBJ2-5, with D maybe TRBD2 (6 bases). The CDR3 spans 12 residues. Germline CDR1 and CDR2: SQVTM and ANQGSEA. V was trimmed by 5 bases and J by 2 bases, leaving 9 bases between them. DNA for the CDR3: TGCAGCGTTTTTGGGGGGCAAGAGACCCAGTACTTC. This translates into CSVFGGQETQYF.